This T cell receptor (beta chain) was profiled in a study of vaccination effects on CD4 cells after COVID-19 (dated by TCRdb to the early 2020s). With respect to the entire study: Each participant got two doses of an mRNA SARS-CoV-2 vaccine, either BNT162b2 or mRNA-1273. A total of 9 to 11 COVID-19 convalescent patients and a handful of SARS-CoV-2-naive healthy vaccine recipients were included in the full study. Pre-vaccine samples were drawn from a couple of convalescent patients 16 days and one week before the first dose, at 142 and 148 days after COVID-19 diagnosis. The study compared SARS-CoV-2 spike-specific CD4+ TCR repertoires before and after mRNA vaccination in COVID-19 convalescent patients and infection-naive vaccine recipients. Cultures from other donors in the study were sequenced using the Oncomine TCR Beta short-read assay on an Illumina iSeq 100.

In the ViraFEST assay, PBMC were stimulated with viral peptide pools, and antigen-specific CD4+ T cell clonotypes were then identified by expansion using TCR sequencing. After less than 13 days of culture, CD4+ T cells were isolated with the EasySep CD4+ T cell isolation kit. PCR-confirmed SARS-CoV-2 infection had occurred in convalescent patients between March and December 2020, before the Alpha, Beta and Delta variants emerged in the United States. Each well held two million PBMC cultured in IMDM containing roughly 4.9% human AB serum, about 10 IU/ml IL-2 and gentamicin, along with around 9.1 ug/ml peptides. On days 3 and 7, half of the culture medium was replaced with fresh IL-2-containing medium. Each peptide stimulation condition was cultured in triplicate wells unless otherwise noted. PBMC were separated from whole blood using Ficoll-Paque Plus gradient centrifugation and were then either cryopreserved at -140C or used fresh. The QIAamp micro DNA kit was used to extract genomic DNA from the cultured CD4+ T cells.

What the research found in general, with its limitations: The study was limited by a small number of convalescent patients and lacked early post-infection timepoints. Clones induced by infection and clones induced by vaccination both contracted markedly at late timepoints after vaccination, which fits with T cell responses waning over time. In convalescent patients, the post-vaccine spike-reactive repertoire consisted mainly of new vaccine-induced clones, largely distinct from infection-induced clones.

V loses 3 bases at its end and J loses 5 bases; junction bases beyond the gene matches: 12. CDR1 and CDR2 are drawn from the germline V gene (reference sequence): SEHNR, FQNEAQ. From the cysteine through the phenylalanine, the CDR3 covers 18 amino acids. Just CDR3 DNA is preserved here, 54 bases in frame from base 1. The library was prepared using the immunoSEQ multiplex PCR assay. DNA from the CD4+ T cells that had been cultured and isolated underwent TCR beta CDR3 sequencing. The original methods were these. The analysis removed non-productive TCR sequences, trimmed reads to the CDR3 region, and retained only CDR3s that were 7 or more amino acids long. The MANAFEST web app was used to pick out antigen-specific clonotypes by comparing their expansion in peptide wells with that in reference cultures. Positive clones required FDR<0.05 expansion versus reference and all other wells, odds ratio above 5, and frequency above 0.1% in two replicate wells. Clonotypes significantly expanded in SARS-CoV-2 spike wells and in at least one common cold coronavirus spike condition were defined as cross-reactive. Using the stringdist R package, CDR3 similarity was measured by Levenshtein distance, and unrooted trees were constructed with ape in R 3.6.1. Here the immuneACCESS table is served through TCRdb, limited to in-frame sequences with V and J called. Missing clones are a known gap in these copies; in checked studies unresolved V genes cover under half, and the rest lacks a known reason. V and J calls and clone size are copied from that table; D and trimming were computed from the DNA. This sample comprises around 23,000 clones, 75% to 85% of them detected only once. Together, the top ten hold approximately 35% of the sample.

Concerning this clone itself: The antigen it binds to is not known. Per-base qualities were not stored, and no clone one base away is much larger.

The chain was built from TRBV7-9 and TRBJ2-1, with TRBD2 matching 11 junction bases. The sample in question was CD4+ T cells from PBMCs cultured with a peptide pool, obtained before COVID-19 vaccination. This sequence was found in a human donor who had a prior SARS-CoV-2 infection. The nucleotide sequence is TGTGCCAGCAGCTTTTCTGTTACTAGCGGGAGTGAAAACAATGAGCAGTTCTTC. Its protein product is CASSFSVTSGSENNEQFF.